A single sample gave rise to the 23 T cell receptor beta chains below, sequenced in a study of cytomegalovirus exposure and HLA in healthy donors. The study ran its PCR with 60 Vbeta and 13 Jbeta primers. Some clones are missing from TCRdb's copy, which holds only in-frame ones; the method was immunoSEQ multiplex PCR. The table has about 100,000 clones, roughly 72% seen once. The sample consisted of PBMCs. The receptors derive from a woman aged 18-29 years in good health and CMV-seropositive.

V gene TRBV6-5 combines with J gene TRBJ2-1, with 7 bases matching TRBD2. There are 16 residues in the CDR3. Trimming cost V 4 bases and J 0 bases; bases outside gene matches: 6. Germline CDR1 reads MNHEY; CDR2 reads SVGAGI. CDR3 loop: CASSLLAVSSYNEQFF. In DNA, the CDR3 is TGTGCCAGCAGTTTGCTAGCGGTTAGCTCCTACAATGAGCAGTTCTTC.

This rearrangement joins TRBV5-1 to TRBJ2-1, with 12 bases aligning to TRBD2. The germline V gene has CDR1 SGHRS and CDR2 YFSETQ. The CDR3 contains 18 residues. J lost 1 base, V lost 0 bases, and 5 bases had no gene match. The CDR3 here is CASSLGLAGVGSYNEQFF. The DNA of the CDR3 is TGCGCCAGCAGCTTGGGACTAGCGGGAGTAGGGTCCTACAATGAGCAGTTCTTC.

The chain joins TRBV6-5 to TRBJ1-6, with D unclear. This CDR3 is built from 16 residues. V lost 0 bases and J 3 bases, leaving 9 bases between the germline ends. Per germline, CDR1 MNHEY and CDR2 SVGAGI. The CDR3 DNA is TGTGCCAGCAGTTACTCGGAGAATTTCTATAATTCACCCCTCCACTTT. It codes for CASSYSENFYNSPLHF.

The CDR3 DNA sequence: TGTGCCAGCAGCCCACAGGGGTTTCTTCAGCCCCAGCATTTT. It yields the protein CASSPQGFLQPQHF. The chain joins TRBV14 to TRBJ1-5; 7 bases agree with TRBD1. Trimming removed 4 bases from V and 6 bases from J; junction bases left unmatched: 6. The CDR3 has 14 residues. Germline V CDR1 and CDR2: SGHDN, FVKESK.

CDR3 DNA: TGTGCCATCAGCACTACAGGGGGCCAAGAGACCCAGTACTTC. Translating gives CAISTTGGQETQYF. The rearrangement joins TRBV10-3 to TRBJ2-5; TRBD1 matches at 8 bases. The CDR3 sequence is 14 residues long. Germline V gives CDR1 ENHRY, CDR2 SYGVKD. Trimming cost V 6 bases and J 1 base; bases outside gene matches: 4.

The chain joins TRBV30 to TRBJ2-4; the match to TRBD1 covers 9 bases. The V segment lost 3 bases and the J segment 0 bases; nucleotides outside the gene matches: 15. Per the germline V gene, CDR1 is GTSNPN and CDR2 is SVGIG (reference sequence). This CDR3 comprises 19 residues. CDR3 DNA: TGTGCCTGGAGAAGGGGGACAGGGTTGAACCTACTAGCCAAAAACATTCAGTACTTC. Its protein is CAWRRGTGLNLLAKNIQYF.

J is TRBJ2-3 and V is TRBV4-1; 8 bases fit TRBD2. CDR3 length: 15 amino acids. After removal of 3 bases from V and 2 bases from J, the junction contained 4 bases not matched to a gene. The germline V gene encodes CDR1 MGHRA and CDR2 YSYEKL. CDR3 sequence reads: CASSHHGLATDTQYF. CDR3 nucleotides: TGCGCCAGCAGCCATCATGGACTAGCCACAGATACGCAGTATTTT.

This chain connects TRBV30 to TRBJ2-1, with 7 bases matching TRBD2. The CDR3 sequence is 15 residues long. Germline CDR1 and CDR2: GTSNPN and SVGIG (reference sequence). After removal of 1 base from V and 7 bases from J, the junction contained 10 bases not matched to a gene. CDR3 DNA: TGTGCCTGGAGTGGAGGGCGGGAGTCTGGGAATGAGCAGTTCTTC. Encoded protein: CAWSGGRESGNEQFF.

The V call is TRBV15, the J call TRBJ2-7; TRBD1 aligns across 9 bases. V was clipped by 0 bases and J by 2 bases; unmatched bases: 8. CDR3 size: 17 residues. Germline V gene data show CDR1 as LNHNV and CDR2 as YYDKDF (reference sequence). CDR3 DNA sequence: TGTGCCACCAGCAGAGATTCGGGACAGGGATCCCCCTACGAGCAGTACTTC. It translates to CATSRDSGQGSPYEQYF.

This clone was found a few times. The chain has TRBV6-5 and TRBJ2-5; 7 bases match TRBD2. The CDR3 is 13 residues long. The V gene end was trimmed by 2 bases and the J gene end by 4 bases; junction bases not matched to a gene: 1. From germline, CDR1 is MNHEY and CDR2 SVGAGI. CDR3 bases: TGTGCCAGCAGTTACGGGACTACAGAGACCCAGTACTTC. The encoded protein is CASSYGTTETQYF.

This chain joins TRBV27 and TRBJ1-6; TRBD1 is a possible D gene (5 bases). Germline CDR1 and CDR2: MNHEY and SMNVEV (reference sequence). The ends were cut back, 11 bases at V and 7 bases at J, with 18 bases in the middle. The length of the CDR3 is 14 residues. This CDR3 is CACRRVGGNSPLHF. CDR3 DNA sequence: TGTGCCTGCCGGCGGGTGGGGGGAAATTCACCCCTCCACTTT.

This clone was counted between two and nine times. The genes are TRBV2 and TRBJ2-1, with 11 positions matching TRBD2. This CDR3 is 14 amino acids long. Germline CDR1 and CDR2: SNHLY and FYNNEI. Germline trimming cut 7 bases from V and 13 bases from J; bases unmatched to any gene: 12. CDR3 protein: CASTTGLAVPEQFF. The CDR3 region has the DNA TGTGCCAGCACTACGGGACTAGCGGTCCCCGAACAGTTCTTC.

The chain couples TRBV5-4 to TRBJ2-1, with 13 nucleotides matching TRBD2. Germline values: CDR1 SGHNT, CDR2 YYREEE (reference sequence). Losses at the gene ends were 0 bases for V and 3 bases for J; bases not matched to a gene: 0. The CDR3 sequence is 16 residues long. The CDR3, as DNA: TGTGCCAGCAGCTTGGGGACTAGCGGGGGCTACAATGAGCAGTTCTTC. It translates to CASSLGTSGGYNEQFF.

The chain couples TRBV5-1 to TRBJ1-4; possible D gene TRBD1, 5 bases. The CDR3 length is 15 residues. The V gene's germline CDR1 is SGHRS and CDR2 YFSETQ. V lost 0 bases and J 4 bases, leaving 10 bases between the germline ends. Written as DNA, the CDR3 is TGCGCCAGCAGCTTGGACAGGCTAGGTAATGAAAAACTGTTTTTT. This codes for CASSLDRLGNEKLFF.

The J gene is TRBJ2-7, the V gene TRBV2, with TRBD1 matching over 7 bases. Germline V gene sequence: CDR1 SNHLY, CDR2 FYNNEI. V shed 6 bases, J shed 3 bases, and the junction held 8 bases outside the gene matches. CDR3 length: 14 residues. CDR3 protein: CASRPGTAFYEQYF. The CDR3 nucleotides read TGTGCCAGCAGACCCGGGACAGCCTTCTACGAGCAGTACTTC.

Here the CDR3 DNA reads TGCGCCAGCAGCTTGGCGGTAGGGGCCTACGAGCAGTACTTC. Its protein is CASSLAVGAYEQYF. V is TRBV5-1 and J is TRBJ2-7, with TRBD1 as a possible D gene (5 bases). Germline V gene lookup returns CDR1 SGHRS and CDR2 YFSETQ. The CDR3 contains 14 residues. V gave up 0 bases and J gave up 2 bases, with 9 bases separating them.

V is TRBV29-1 and J is TRBJ2-7; weak D call: TRBD2 (6 bases). Germline V gene lookup returns CDR1 SQVTM and CDR2 ANQGSEA. Trimming took off 7 bases at V and 6 bases at J, with 16 bases between the two ends. The CDR3 spans 12 residues. The CDR3 nucleotides read TGCAGCGGATGGAACATGGGAGGCGAGCAGTACTTC. Its protein is CSGWNMGGEQYF.

This chain joins TRBV6-5 and TRBJ1-2; 9 bases line up with TRBD1. The germline CDR1 and CDR2 sequences are MNHEY and SVGAGI. The ends lost 9 bases at V and 1 base at J; junction bases unmatched: 6. There are 14 residues in the CDR3. The CDR3 region has the DNA TGTGCCAGTAAACAGGGGGCTCTTAACTATGGCTACACCTTC. Translating it yields CASKQGALNYGYTF.

The chain has TRBV28 and TRBJ2-7; possible D gene TRBD1, 5 bases. The CDR3 has 12 amino acids. CDR1 and CDR2 (germline): MDHEN, SYDVKM. The V gene lost 8 bases and the J gene lost 0 bases, with 8 bases spanning the gap. CDR3: CASGTGSYEQYF. CDR3 in DNA: TGTGCCAGCGGCACAGGCTCCTACGAGCAGTACTTC.

The table lists this clone with a few counts. The chain links TRBV13 to TRBJ1-1, with 9 nucleotides matching TRBD1. Trimming cost V 1 base and J 5 bases; bases outside gene matches: 11. The CDR3 is 17 residues long. Per germline, CDR1 PRHDT and CDR2 FYEKMQ (reference sequence). CDR3: CASSLAVHTGGDTEAFF. CDR3 coding DNA: TGTGCCAGCAGCTTAGCGGTCCATACAGGGGGCGATACTGAAGCTTTCTTT.

The rearrangement links TRBV6-1 to TRBJ2-1, with 10 bases fitting TRBD2. The ends lost 2 bases at V and 10 bases at J; junction bases unmatched: 5. Germline CDR1 MNHNS, CDR2 SASEGT. There are 14 residues in the CDR3. The CDR3: CASSEQSGRAEQFF. As DNA, the CDR3 is TGTGCCAGCAGTGAACAGAGCGGGAGGGCGGAGCAGTTCTTC.

V gene TRBV13 combines with J gene TRBJ2-7; 9 positions match TRBD1. Germline-derived CDR1 and CDR2 are PRHDT and FYEKMQ (reference sequence). The CDR3 spans 14 residues. J gave up 1 base and V 7 bases, and 5 bases lay outside the gene matches. CDR3 protein: CASTLGQGSYEQYF. CDR3 nucleotides: TGTGCCAGCACCCTGGGACAGGGTTCCTACGAGCAGTACTTC. The full variable domain, in which reference TRBV13 and TRBJ2-7 provide the parts outside the CDR3, is AAGVIQSPRHLIKEKRETATLKCYPIPRHDTVYWYQQGPGQDPQFLISFYEKMQSDKGSIPDRFSAQQFSDYHSELNMSSLELGDSALYFCASTLGQGSYEQYFGPGTRLTVT.

The genes are TRBV11-3 and TRBJ2-3; the match to TRBD2 covers 7 bases. Losses at the gene ends were 5 bases for V and 3 bases for J; bases not matched to a gene: 11. The CDR3 contains 16 residues. Per germline, CDR1 SGHNT and CDR2 YENEEA. CDR3 loop: CASSPPWWEGTDTQYF. CDR3 in DNA: TGTGCCAGCAGCCCTCCTTGGTGGGAGGGAACAGATACGCAGTATTTT.